Listed below are T cell receptor beta chains from one sample, sequenced in a study of T cells in Graves' hyperthyroidism and ophthalmopathy. TCRdb called the multiplex PCR reads again in MiXCR, with one record for every CDR3 protein. The table records more than 450,000 distinct CDR3 sequences, less than 15% of them present only once. Sequenced sample: blood. The receptors were sampled from a woman between 40 and 50 years old with Graves' hyperthyroidism. CDR3s include the opening cysteine and the closing phenylalanine or tryptophan. D genes are given only for firm matches. Where a row states a size, it is once, few, many or the class of an expanded clone; other rows omit it.

CDR3: CSGQQGAVETQYF; DNA: TGCAGCGGGCAACAGGGGGCGGTTGAGACCCAGTACTTC; size: many; V: TRBV29-1; D: TRBD1; J: TRBJ2-5
CDR3: CASSQASGDTQYF; DNA: TGTGCCAGCAGCCAAGCGTCGGGGGATACGCAGTATTTT; size: many; V: TRBV3-1; D: .; J: TRBJ2-3
CDR3: CAWNWAGELFF; DNA: TGTGCCTGGAACTGGGCCGGGGAGCTGTTTTTT; size: many; V: TRBV30; D: .; J: TRBJ2-2
CDR3: CASSPATSGKTGELFF; DNA: TGCGCCAGCAGCCCTGCGACTAGCGGGAAAACCGGGGAGCTGTTTTTT; size: few; V: TRBV4-1; D: TRBD2; J: TRBJ2-2
CDR3: CAWSGGGHRGYTF; DNA: TGTGCCTGGTCGGGAGGGGGTCATCGCGGCTACACCTTC; size: many; V: TRBV30; D: .; J: TRBJ1-2
CDR3: CASSDRVLLETQYF; DNA: TGCGCCAGCAGTGACAGGGTGTTATTGGAGACCCAGTACTTC; size: .; V: TRBV4-1; D: TRBD1; J: TRBJ2-5
CDR3: CSAILVRVGTYEQYF; DNA: TGCAGTGCCATCCTTGTCCGGGTAGGCACGTACGAGCAGTACTTC; size: many; V: TRBV20-1; D: .; J: TRBJ2-7
CDR3: CASSFETGREYTF; DNA: TGTGCCAGCAGTTTTGAAACAGGCCGAGAATACACCTTC; size: many; V: TRBV12-3/TRBV12-4; D: .; J: TRBJ1-2
CDR3: CASRSDTQYF; DNA: TGTGCCAGTAGGTCCGATACGCAGTATTTT; size: .; V: TRBV19; D: .; J: TRBJ2-3
CDR3: CAWSVLKGGTQYF; DNA: TGTGCCTGGAGTGTTTTAAAGGGTGGTACGCAGTATTTT; size: many; V: TRBV30; D: .; J: TRBJ2-3
CDR3: CACSVTVGQGNYEQYF; DNA: TGTGCCTGCAGTGTTACGGTAGGACAGGGGAACTACGAGCAGTACTTC; size: .; V: TRBV28; D: TRBD1; J: TRBJ2-7
CDR3: CASSLDFSGSNYEQYF; DNA: TGCGCCAGCAGCTTGGATTTTTCAGGGTCTAACTACGAGCAGTACTTC; size: many; V: TRBV5-1; D: .; J: TRBJ2-7
CDR3: CASSLVTSSDNEQFF; DNA: TGTGCCAGCAGCTTAGTCACTAGTTCCGACAATGAGCAGTTCTTC; size: many; V: TRBV11-3; D: .; J: TRBJ2-1
CDR3: CASSSQDGNQPQHF; DNA: TGTGCCAGCAGCTCACAGGATGGCAATCAGCCCCAGCATTTT; size: .; V: TRBV27; D: .; J: TRBJ1-5
CDR3: CASSLGQGDGNEQFF; DNA: TGTGCCAGCAGCTTAGGACAGGGGGATGGGAATGAGCAGTTCTTC; size: .; V: TRBV7-9; D: TRBD1; J: TRBJ2-1
CDR3: CSVMAGGTDTQYF; DNA: TGCAGCGTTATGGCGGGGGGCACAGATACGCAGTATTTT; size: many; V: TRBV29-1; D: TRBD2; J: TRBJ2-3
CDR3: CASSFAGTEASPLHF; DNA: TGTGCCAGCAGCTTTGCCGGGACAGAGGCGTCACCCCTCCACTTT; size: many; V: TRBV11-2; D: TRBD1; J: TRBJ1-6
CDR3: CASSLSSGGGSYNEQFF; DNA: TGTGCCAGCAGCTTGAGTAGCGGGGGGGGCTCCTACAATGAGCAGTTCTTC; size: once; V: TRBV5-5; D: TRBD2; J: TRBJ2-1
CDR3: CASSLASETQYF; DNA: TGTGCCAGCAGTCTAGCGTCAGAGACCCAGTACTTC; size: many; V: TRBV28; D: .; J: TRBJ2-5
CDR3: CASSDPASPLHF; DNA: TGTGCCAGCAGTGACCCGGCTTCACCCCTCCACTTT; size: few; V: TRBV25-1; D: .; J: TRBJ1-6
CDR3: CASSIDSGSNTEAFF; DNA: TGTGCCAGTAGTATAGACTCCGGGTCCAACACTGAAGCTTTCTTT; size: .; V: TRBV19; D: .; J: TRBJ1-1
CDR3: CASGRAGGFYGYTF; DNA: TGTGCCAGCGGCCGGGCAGGGGGATTCTATGGCTACACCTTC; size: many; V: TRBV7-9; D: TRBD1; J: TRBJ1-2
CDR3: CASSQDLLKGGGETQYF; DNA: TGTGCCAGCAGCCAAGATTTACTTAAAGGGGGCGGAGAGACCCAGTACTTC; size: few; V: TRBV3-1; D: TRBD1; J: TRBJ2-5
CDR3: CASSLSETEETQYF; DNA: TGCGCCAGCAGCTTGAGCGAGACTGAAGAGACCCAGTACTTC; size: many; V: TRBV5-1; D: .; J: TRBJ2-5
CDR3: CASSIRGLGTDTQYF; DNA: TGTGCCAGTAGTATTAGGGGGCTCGGCACAGATACGCAGTATTTT; size: few; V: TRBV19; D: TRBD1; J: TRBJ2-3
CDR3: CASSVGLAGVAGELFF; DNA: TGTGCCAGCAGTGTCGGGCTAGCGGGAGTAGCCGGGGAGCTGTTTTTT; size: once; V: TRBV28; D: TRBD2; J: TRBJ2-2
CDR3: CASSQVAGELFF; DNA: TGTGCCAGCAGCCAAGTTGCCGGGGAGCTGTTTTTT; size: many; V: TRBV3-1; D: .; J: TRBJ2-2
CDR3: CSAPIIGNSNQPQHF; DNA: TGCAGTGCCCCTATAATTGGGAATAGCAATCAGCCCCAGCATTTT; size: many; V: TRBV20-1; D: .; J: TRBJ1-5
CDR3: CASSLSSVLAANEQSF; DNA: TGTGCCAGCAGCTTATCGTCGGTATTAGCGGCAAATGAGCAGTCCTTC; size: .; V: TRBV7-3; D: .; J: TRBJ2-1
CDR3: CASSWGQGYQPQHF; DNA: TGTGCCAGCAGCTGGGGGCAGGGGTATCAGCCCCAGCATTTT; size: many; V: TRBV28; D: .; J: TRBJ1-5
CDR3: CASSSRKVAGSYEQYF; DNA: TGTGCCAGCAGTTCACGCAAGGTAGCGGGCTCCTACGAGCAGTACTTC; size: many; V: TRBV12-3/TRBV12-4; D: TRBD2; J: TRBJ2-7
CDR3: CASSDPGHGQETQYF; DNA: TGTGCCAGCAGTGACCCGGGACACGGCCAAGAGACCCAGTACTTC; size: once; V: TRBV28; D: .; J: TRBJ2-5
CDR3: CASSLYNGEETQYF; DNA: TGTGCCAGCAGCTTATATAATGGGGAAGAGACCCAGTACTTC; size: many; V: TRBV11-2; D: .; J: TRBJ2-5
CDR3: CASGDRGIDTQYF; DNA: TGTGCCAGCGGGGACAGGGGGATAGATACGCAGTATTTT; size: few; V: TRBV28; D: TRBD1; J: TRBJ2-3
CDR3: CASSDSGRPPNEQFF; DNA: TGTGCCAGCAGCGACAGCGGGAGGCCTCCCAATGAGCAGTTCTTC; size: .; V: TRBV3-1; D: TRBD2; J: TRBJ2-1
CDR3: CASSTTGGKYGYTF; DNA: TGTGCCAGCAGCACAACAGGGGGGAAATATGGCTACACCTTC; size: few; V: TRBV7-2; D: TRBD1; J: TRBJ1-2
CDR3: CASSGFPGQGSYEQYF; DNA: TGTGCCAGCAGTGGGTTCCCGGGACAGGGATCCTACGAGCAGTACTTC; size: many; V: TRBV6-1; D: TRBD1; J: TRBJ2-7
CDR3: CASSFDGGYNEQFF; DNA: TGTGCCAGCAGCTTTGACGGGGGGTACAATGAGCAGTTCTTC; size: many; V: TRBV11-3; D: TRBD2; J: TRBJ2-1
CDR3: CASSVPGGGNEQFF; DNA: TGTGCCAGCAGTGTCCCGGGAGGGGGGAATGAGCAGTTCTTC; size: many; V: TRBV28; D: TRBD2; J: TRBJ2-1
CDR3: CASNSGYKANYGYTF; DNA: TGTGCCAGTAACTCCGGGTACAAAGCTAACTATGGCTACACCTTC; size: few; V: TRBV19; D: .; J: TRBJ1-2
CDR3: CASGSWYPVGAKNIQYF; DNA: TGTGCTAGTGGTTCTTGGTACCCCGTCGGAGCCAAAAACATTCAGTACTTC; size: few; V: TRBV12-5; D: .; J: TRBJ2-4
CDR3: CASSLGAGGSNQPQHF; DNA: TGTGCCAGCAGCTTAGGGGCAGGGGGCTCCAATCAGCCCCAGCATTTT; size: .; V: TRBV7-9; D: TRBD1; J: TRBJ1-5
CDR3: CASSQDSSGDWNTGELFF; DNA: TGTGCCAGCAGCCAAGATTCGAGCGGGGACTGGAACACCGGGGAGCTGTTTTTT; size: .; V: TRBV14; D: TRBD2; J: TRBJ2-2
CDR3: CSARDPRTGNTEAFF; DNA: TGCAGTGCTAGAGACCCCCGGACAGGGAACACTGAAGCTTTCTTT; size: .; V: TRBV20-1; D: TRBD1; J: TRBJ1-1
CDR3: CASSAGWTGGSEQYF; DNA: TGTGCCAGCAGCGCTGGATGGACAGGGGGTAGCGAGCAGTACTTC; size: .; V: TRBV9; D: TRBD1; J: TRBJ2-7
CDR3: CASSLVTPLQGSYEQYF; DNA: TGTGCCAGCAGCTTAGTAACTCCCCTGCAGGGGTCCTACGAGCAGTACTTC; size: .; V: TRBV7-2; D: .; J: TRBJ2-7
CDR3: CASSPSTSGKLDSYEQYF; DNA: TGTGCCAGCTCACCTTCGACTAGCGGGAAGCTGGACTCCTACGAGCAGTACTTC; size: many; V: TRBV18; D: TRBD2; J: TRBJ2-7
CDR3: CAIRPTSGSGTYNEQFF; DNA: TGTGCCATCAGGCCTACCTCAGGGAGCGGGACTTACAATGAGCAGTTCTTC; size: many; V: TRBV10-3; D: TRBD2; J: TRBJ2-1
CDR3: CASSYPSKGRAGELFF; DNA: TGTGCCAGCAGTTACCCGAGTAAGGGGAGGGCCGGGGAGCTGTTTTTT; size: few; V: TRBV6-5; D: TRBD2; J: TRBJ2-2
CDR3: CASIPSGTLGTEAFF; DNA: TGTGCCAGCATTCCCAGCGGGACCCTCGGCACTGAAGCTTTCTTT; size: many; V: TRBV27; D: .; J: TRBJ1-1
CDR3: CAWSVRLAGASVRTYNEQFF; DNA: TGTGCCTGGAGTGTAAGGCTAGCGGGAGCCTCGGTCAGGACCTACAATGAGCAGTTCTTC; size: .; V: TRBV30; D: TRBD2; J: TRBJ2-1